Detailed here is one T cell receptor beta chain. The data were taken from a study of T cell responses to AZD1222 COVID-19 vaccine. Germline V gene sequence: CDR1 SGDLS, CDR2 YYNGEE. Trimming stripped 0 bases from V and 1 base from J, with 16 bases between. The CDR3 contains 17 residues. The data were produced by immunoSEQ multiplex PCR, yet TCRdb's version contains in-frame clones alone and is incomplete. The sample lists 80,000 to 90,000 clones; roughly 88% were seen once. The material sequenced was peripheral blood, taken on day 0 of MenACWY control vaccination. The chain employs TRBV9 and TRBJ1-1, with a possible D match to TRBD1 (5 bases). The sequence was obtained from an adult in good health. The CDR3 loop is CASSVGGMKGPNTEAFF. The DNA for the CDR3 is TGTGCCAGCAGCGTAGGGGGCATGAAGGGACCGAACACTGAAGCTTTCTTT.